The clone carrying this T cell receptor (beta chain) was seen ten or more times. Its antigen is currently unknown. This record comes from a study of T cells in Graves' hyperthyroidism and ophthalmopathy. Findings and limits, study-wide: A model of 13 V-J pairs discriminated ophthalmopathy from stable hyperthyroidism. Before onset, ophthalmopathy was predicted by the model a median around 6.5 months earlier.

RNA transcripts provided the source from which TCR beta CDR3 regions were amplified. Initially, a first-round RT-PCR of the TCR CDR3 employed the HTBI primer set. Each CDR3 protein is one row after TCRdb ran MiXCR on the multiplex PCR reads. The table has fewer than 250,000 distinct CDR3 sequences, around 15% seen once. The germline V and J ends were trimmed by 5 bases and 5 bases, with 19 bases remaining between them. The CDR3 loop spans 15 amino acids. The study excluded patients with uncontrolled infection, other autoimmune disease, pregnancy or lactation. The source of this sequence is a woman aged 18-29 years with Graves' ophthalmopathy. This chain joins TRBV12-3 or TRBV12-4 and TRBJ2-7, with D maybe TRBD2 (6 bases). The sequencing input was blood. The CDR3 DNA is TGTGCCAGCAGTCCTTATTCGGGACTCAGGAACGAGCAGTACTTC. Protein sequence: CASSPYSGLRNEQYF.